The 20 T cell receptor beta chains below were found in one sample sequenced in a study of blood T cell repertoires in COVID-19. TCRdb's copy holds only in-frame clones and misses some; the assay was immunoSEQ multiplex PCR. The table records about 370,000 clones, around 89% of them present only once. Sequenced: peripheral blood. These receptors all stem from a woman in her 30s with COVID-19, enrolled during active disease.

This chain uses TRBV3-1 (or the pseudogene TRBV3-2) with TRBJ2-3, with 8 bases matching TRBD2. This CDR3 has 16 residues. CDR1 and CDR2 (germline): LGHDT, YNNKEL (reference sequence). With 1 base clipped from V and 6 bases from J, the junction kept 9 bases outside the gene matches. The CDR3 DNA sequence: TGTGCCAGCAGCCAAGTAGGACGGGGGGGCTCGGATACGCAGTATTTT. This codes for CASSQVGRGGSDTQYF.

In its sample, this clone was seen once. This chain connects TRBV11-2 to TRBJ2-3; the D gene is possibly TRBD1 (6 bases). The germline V gene encodes CDR1 SGHAT and CDR2 FQNNGV. Between the trimmed V and J ends, which lost 5 bases and 3 bases, there was a span of 9 bases. CDR3 size: 13 residues. The CDR3 region has the DNA TGTGCCAGCAGCAGAGGACAGACAGATACGCAGTATTTT. This sequence encodes CASSRGQTDTQYF.

J is TRBJ2-1 and V is TRBV7-9, with 8 positions matching TRBD1. The V gene end was trimmed by 4 bases and the J gene end by 2 bases; junction bases not matched to a gene: 1. The germline V gene has CDR1 SEHNR and CDR2 FQNEAQ (reference sequence). The CDR3 contains 14 residues. The CDR3 DNA reads as TGTGCCAGCAGCTCGGGACAGGCCTACAATGAGCAGTTCTTC. Translating gives CASSSGQAYNEQFF.

The chain employs TRBV28 and TRBJ1-5; 7 nucleotides match TRBD1. This CDR3 has 16 residues. V shed 4 bases, J shed 1 base, and the junction held 7 bases outside the gene matches. Germline V gives CDR1 MDHEN, CDR2 SYDVKM. The CDR3 bases are TGTGCCAGCAGTTCCTCGACAGGGAGAAGCAATCAGCCCCAGCATTTT. Translated: CASSSSTGRSNQPQHF.

On this clone itself: The same CDR3 can be traced to other DNA sequences in this sample. The chain recombines TRBV6-5 with TRBJ1-1; weak D call: TRBD1 (5 bases). The CDR3 is 11 amino acids. Trimming pared 5 bases from V and 5 bases from J, leaving 6 bases between. Germline V gene data show CDR1 as MNHEY and CDR2 as SVGAGI. The CDR3 sequence: CASSRGTEAFF. The CDR3 nucleotides are TGTGCCAGCAGTAGGGGTACTGAAGCTTTCTTT.

The genes are TRBV11-2 and TRBJ2-7; 7 nucleotides agree with TRBD1. The germline V gene has CDR1 SGHAT and CDR2 FQNNGV. This CDR3 has 18 amino acids. V lost 1 base to trimming and J lost 2 bases; unmatched junction nucleotides: 14. The CDR3 reads CASSLGQGLMQRPYEQYF. The CDR3 region has the DNA TGTGCCAGCAGCTTAGGACAGGGTCTGATGCAACGCCCCTACGAGCAGTACTTC.

This sequence joins TRBV7-2 and TRBJ2-1, with D perhaps matching TRBD2 (5 bases). From germline, CDR1 is SGHTA and CDR2 FQGNSA. The CDR3 is 11 amino acids. V shed 8 bases and J shed 4 bases, with 6 bases lying between them. The CDR3 region has the DNA TGTGCCAGCGGGAGATACAATGAGCAGTTCTTC. Protein sequence: CASGRYNEQFF.

V is TRBV6-2 or TRBV6-3 and J is TRBJ1-1; 10 bases fit TRBD1. There are 21 residues in the CDR3. V trimming: 2 bases; J trimming: 0 bases; junction bases outside the gene matches: 18. From germline, CDR1 is MNHEY and CDR2 SVGEGT. CDR3 sequence: CASSYGTGTGVLSRMNTEAFF. CDR3 sequence (DNA): TGTGCCAGCAGTTACGGGACCGGGACAGGGGTCCTTTCCCGTATGAACACTGAAGCTTTCTTT.

This sequence joins TRBV4-3 and TRBJ2-1; D might be TRBD1 (5 bases). Germline V gene data show CDR1 as LGHNA and CDR2 as YSLEER. Trimming took off 4 bases at V and 5 bases at J, with 15 bases between the two ends. This CDR3 contains 15 residues. For the CDR3, the DNA is TGCGCCAGCAGCCCTGACGGCAGGGCCCACAATGAGCAGTTCTTC. Its translation: CASSPDGRAHNEQFF.

The chain recombines TRBV28 with TRBJ1-1, with a weak D call TRBD1 (6 bases). Trimming shortened V by 6 bases and J by 5 bases, and 10 bases separated the two germline ends. The CDR3 spans 12 residues. The germline V gene has CDR1 MDHEN and CDR2 SYDVKM. The CDR3 is CASRDSGTEAFF. The CDR3 nucleotides are TGTGCCAGCAGGGACAGTGGGACTGAAGCTTTCTTT.

V is TRBV13 and J is TRBJ2-7; 8 bases line up with TRBD1. The V gene's germline CDR1 is PRHDT and CDR2 FYEKMQ (reference sequence). The CDR3 sequence is 15 residues long. V dropped 4 bases and J dropped 3; count of bases not matched to a gene: 8. The CDR3 DNA sequence: TGTGCCAGCAGCTCAGGGGGTACAGGGGGCTACGAGCAGTACTTC. It translates to CASSSGGTGGYEQYF.

The rearrangement links TRBV4-3 to TRBJ2-1; 7 bases line up with TRBD2. J gave up 7 bases and V 1 base, and 10 bases lay outside the gene matches. The CDR3 contains 16 residues. Germline assignment: CDR1 LGHNA and CDR2 YSLEER. CDR3 residues: CASSQGERERRNEQFF. In DNA, the CDR3 is TGCGCCAGCAGCCAAGGGGAGCGGGAAAGGCGGAATGAGCAGTTCTTC.

The rearrangement links TRBV2 to TRBJ2-1, with TRBD2 as a possible D gene (6 bases). This CDR3 has 14 amino acids. Germline values: CDR1 SNHLY, CDR2 FYNNEI. Trimming removed 6 bases from V and 6 bases from J, with 15 bases in between. The CDR3 is CASRLGGSVNEQFF. CDR3 sequence (DNA): TGTGCCAGCAGGCTGGGGGGTTCCGTCAATGAGCAGTTCTTC.

This rearrangement joins TRBV11-3 to TRBJ1-1; tentative D call: TRBD1 (6 bases). V lost 2 bases and J 1 base, leaving 14 bases between the germline ends. Looked up from germline, CDR1 is SGHNT and CDR2 is YENEEA. The CDR3 consists of 16 residues. This CDR3 is CASSLRLGQTNTEAFF. CDR3 bases: TGTGCCAGCAGCTTAAGGCTCGGACAGACGAACACTGAAGCTTTCTTT.

The chain couples TRBV5-6 to TRBJ1-1, with D perhaps TRBD1 (5 bases). Germline-derived CDR1 and CDR2 are SGHDT and YYEEEE. The CDR3 runs to 15 residues. The V gene lost 4 bases and the J gene lost 1 base, with 14 bases spanning the gap. CDR3 in DNA: TGTGCCAGCAGCCGTGGGGGACTGCGGAACACTGAAGCTTTCTTT. Encoded protein: CASSRGGLRNTEAFF.

The chain has TRBV4-3 and TRBJ1-4; 8 bases line up with TRBD1. Germline V gives CDR1 LGHNA, CDR2 YSLEER. Trimming removed 2 bases from V and 7 bases from J; junction bases left unmatched: 6. This CDR3 is 15 amino acids long. CDR3 in amino acids: CASSQLQGDVEKLFF. The CDR3, as DNA: TGCGCCAGCAGCCAACTACAGGGGGATGTTGAAAAACTGTTTTTT.

V gene TRBV6-5 combines with J gene TRBJ1-2; 8 bases line up with TRBD1. V shed 5 bases and J 8 bases; nucleotides not matched to a gene: 10. CDR1 is MNHEY and CDR2 is SVGAGI in the germline V gene. This CDR3 comprises 14 residues. In DNA, the CDR3 is TGTGCCAGCAGTAGTCCGGACAGGGATGAGGGCTACACCTTC. As protein: CASSSPDRDEGYTF.

The chain has TRBV6-5 and TRBJ1-2; 8 nucleotides line up with TRBD1. CDR3 length: 13 residues. CDR1 and CDR2 (germline): MNHEY, SVGAGI. Losses at the gene ends were 6 bases for V and 8 bases for J; bases not matched to a gene: 8. The CDR3 nucleotides are TGTGCCAGCAGCCCACAGGGGGTTCTGGGCTACACCTTC. This codes for CASSPQGVLGYTF.

V is TRBV27 and J is TRBJ1-2, with TRBD1 identical over 7 bases. The germline gives CDR1 MNHEY, CDR2 SMNVEV (reference sequence). The CDR3 is 16 residues long. V lost 5 bases and J lost 4; bases outside the gene matches: 13. The CDR3 DNA is TGTGCCAGCAGTCCGTCGACAGGGAGTCTCGGCTATGGCTACACCTTC. Amino acid sequence: CASSPSTGSLGYGYTF.

The rearrangement joins TRBV5-5 to TRBJ2-1, with TRBD2 as a possible D gene (5 bases). V was clipped by 4 bases and J by 7 bases, with 21 bases between them. Germline V gives CDR1 SGHKS, CDR2 YYEKEE (reference sequence). The CDR3 consists of 16 residues. The CDR3: CASSPEIRGAANEQFF. DNA of the CDR3: TGTGCCAGCAGCCCGGAAATACGGGGTGCTGCAAATGAGCAGTTCTTC.